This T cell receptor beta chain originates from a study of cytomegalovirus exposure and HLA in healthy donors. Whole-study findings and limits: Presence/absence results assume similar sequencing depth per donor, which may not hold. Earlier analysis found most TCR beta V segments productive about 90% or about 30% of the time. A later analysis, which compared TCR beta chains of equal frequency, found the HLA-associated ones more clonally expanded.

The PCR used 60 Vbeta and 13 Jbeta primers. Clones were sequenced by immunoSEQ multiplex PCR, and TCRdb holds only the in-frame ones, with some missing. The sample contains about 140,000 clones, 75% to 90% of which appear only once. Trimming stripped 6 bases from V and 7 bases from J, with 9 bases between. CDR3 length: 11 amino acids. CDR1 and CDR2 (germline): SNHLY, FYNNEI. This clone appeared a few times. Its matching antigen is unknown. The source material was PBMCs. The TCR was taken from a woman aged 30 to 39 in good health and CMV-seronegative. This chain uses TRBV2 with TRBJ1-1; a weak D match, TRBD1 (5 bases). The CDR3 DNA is TGTGCCAGCAGCCAGGGAAGTGAAGCTTTCTTT. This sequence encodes CASSQGSEAFF.